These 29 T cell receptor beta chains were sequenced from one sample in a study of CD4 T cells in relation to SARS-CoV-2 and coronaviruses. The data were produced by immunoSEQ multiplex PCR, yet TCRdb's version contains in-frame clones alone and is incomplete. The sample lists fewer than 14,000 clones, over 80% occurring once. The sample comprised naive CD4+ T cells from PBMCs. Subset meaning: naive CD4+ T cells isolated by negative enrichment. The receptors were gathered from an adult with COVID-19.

The CDR3 sequence is CASSERQGAQPQHF. In DNA form, the CDR3 reads TGTGCCAGCAGTGAACGTCAGGGGGCCCAGCCCCAGCATTTT. The chain has TRBV6-1 and TRBJ1-5, with TRBD1 matching 8 bases. V lost 2 bases and J lost 7; bases outside the gene matches: 4. Germline CDR1 and CDR2: MNHNS and SASEGT. This CDR3 is built from 14 residues.

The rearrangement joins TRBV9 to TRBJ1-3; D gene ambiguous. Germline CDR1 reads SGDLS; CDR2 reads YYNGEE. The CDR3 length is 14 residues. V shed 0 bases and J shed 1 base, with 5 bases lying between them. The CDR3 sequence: CASSVASSGNTIYF. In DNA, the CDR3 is TGTGCCAGCAGCGTAGCGAGTTCTGGAAACACCATATATTTT.

CDR3 nucleotide sequence: TGTGCCAGCATCAAAGGGGGGATGGGGACAGGGTTTGAAAAACTGTTTTTT. Translation gives CASIKGGMGTGFEKLFF. The gene calls are TRBV14 and TRBJ1-4; TRBD1 agrees at 9 bases. CDR1 SGHDN and CDR2 FVKESK come from the germline V gene. V shed 7 bases and J 7 bases; nucleotides not matched to a gene: 16. The CDR3 is 17 amino acids.

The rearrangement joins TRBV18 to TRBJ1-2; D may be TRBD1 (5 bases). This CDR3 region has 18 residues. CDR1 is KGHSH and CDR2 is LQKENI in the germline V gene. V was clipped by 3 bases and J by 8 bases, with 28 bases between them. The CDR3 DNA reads TGTGCCAGCTCACCTACCACCGGACATATCGATTCGGCTAGGGGCTACACCTTC. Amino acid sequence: CASSPTTGHIDSARGYTF. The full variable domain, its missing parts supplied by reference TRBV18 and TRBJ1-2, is NAGVMQNPRHLVRRRGQEARLRCSPMKGHSHVYWYRQLPEEGLKFMVYLQKENIIDESGMPKERFSAEFPKEGPSILRIQQVVRGDSAAYFCASSPTTGHIDSARGYTFGSGTRLTVV.

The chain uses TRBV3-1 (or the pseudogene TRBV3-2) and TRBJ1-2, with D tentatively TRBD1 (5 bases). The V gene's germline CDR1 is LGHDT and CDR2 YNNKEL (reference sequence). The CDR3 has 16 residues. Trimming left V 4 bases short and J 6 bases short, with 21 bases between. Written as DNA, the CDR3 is TGTGCCAGCAGCCCCCGACCGGAAGACAGATGGAATGGCTACACCTTC. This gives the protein CASSPRPEDRWNGYTF.

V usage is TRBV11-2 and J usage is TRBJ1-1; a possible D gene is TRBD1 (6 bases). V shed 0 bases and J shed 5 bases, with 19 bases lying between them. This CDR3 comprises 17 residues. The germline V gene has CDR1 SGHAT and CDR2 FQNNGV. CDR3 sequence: CASSLDSQGIRGTEAFF. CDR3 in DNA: TGTGCCAGCAGCTTAGATAGCCAGGGGATCCGTGGGACTGAAGCTTTCTTT.

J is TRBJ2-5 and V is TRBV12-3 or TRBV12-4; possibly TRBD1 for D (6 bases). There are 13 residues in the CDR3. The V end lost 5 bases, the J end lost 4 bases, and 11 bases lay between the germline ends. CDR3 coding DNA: TGTGCCAGCAGTGTCAGGGGCGGAGAGACCCAGTACTTC. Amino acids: CASSVRGGETQYF.

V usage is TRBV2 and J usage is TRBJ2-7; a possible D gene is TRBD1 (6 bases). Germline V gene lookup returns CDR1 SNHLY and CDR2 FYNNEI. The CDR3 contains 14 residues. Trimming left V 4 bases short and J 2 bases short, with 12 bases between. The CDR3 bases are TGTGCCAGCAGTGGCGGACAGCTAACCTACGAGCAGTACTTC. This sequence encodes CASSGGQLTYEQYF.

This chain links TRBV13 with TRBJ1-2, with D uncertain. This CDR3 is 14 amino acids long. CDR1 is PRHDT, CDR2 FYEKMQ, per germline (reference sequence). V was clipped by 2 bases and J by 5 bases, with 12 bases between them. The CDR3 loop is CASSLSRTGYGYTF. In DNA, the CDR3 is TGTGCCAGCAGCTTATCCCGGACGGGGTATGGCTACACCTTC.

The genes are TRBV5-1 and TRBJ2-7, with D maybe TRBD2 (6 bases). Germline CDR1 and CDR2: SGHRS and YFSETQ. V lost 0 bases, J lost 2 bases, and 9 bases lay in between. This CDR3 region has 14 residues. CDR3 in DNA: TGCGCCAGCAGCTTGGCCTGGGGGGCCTACGAGCAGTACTTC. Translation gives CASSLAWGAYEQYF.

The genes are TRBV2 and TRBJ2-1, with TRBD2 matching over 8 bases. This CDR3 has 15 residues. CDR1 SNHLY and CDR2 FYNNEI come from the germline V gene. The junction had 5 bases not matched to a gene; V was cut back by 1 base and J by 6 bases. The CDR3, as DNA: TGTGCCAGCAGTGAAGACGGGGGGGCCGCCAATGAGCAGTTCTTC. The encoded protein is CASSEDGGAANEQFF.

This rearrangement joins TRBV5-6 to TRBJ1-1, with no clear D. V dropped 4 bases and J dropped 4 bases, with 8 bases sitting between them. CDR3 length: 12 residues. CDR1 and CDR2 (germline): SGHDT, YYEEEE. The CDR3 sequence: CASSLFSTEAFF. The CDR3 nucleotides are TGTGCCAGCAGCCTCTTTAGCACTGAAGCTTTCTTT.

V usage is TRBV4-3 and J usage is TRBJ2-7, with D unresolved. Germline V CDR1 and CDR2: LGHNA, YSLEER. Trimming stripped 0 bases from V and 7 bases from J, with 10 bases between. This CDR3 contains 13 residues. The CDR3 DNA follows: TGCGCCAGCAGCCAAGATAGCCTGGGTGAGCAGTACTTC. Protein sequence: CASSQDSLGEQYF.

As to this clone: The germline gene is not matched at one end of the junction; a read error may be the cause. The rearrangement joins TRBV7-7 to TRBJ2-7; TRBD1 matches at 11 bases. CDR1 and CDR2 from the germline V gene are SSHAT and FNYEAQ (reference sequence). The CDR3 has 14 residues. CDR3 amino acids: CASSLGQGAYEQYF. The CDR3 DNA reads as TGTGCTAGCAGCCTTGGACAGGGGGCGTACGAGCAGTACTTC.

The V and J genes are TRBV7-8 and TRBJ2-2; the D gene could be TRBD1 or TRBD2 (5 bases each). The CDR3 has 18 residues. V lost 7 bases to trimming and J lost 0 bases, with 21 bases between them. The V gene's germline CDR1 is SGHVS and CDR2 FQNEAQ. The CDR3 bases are TGTGCCAGCACCTTGGGGGTCCCCGCAGGGTCGAACACCGGGGAGCTGTTTTTT. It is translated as CASTLGVPAGSNTGELFF.

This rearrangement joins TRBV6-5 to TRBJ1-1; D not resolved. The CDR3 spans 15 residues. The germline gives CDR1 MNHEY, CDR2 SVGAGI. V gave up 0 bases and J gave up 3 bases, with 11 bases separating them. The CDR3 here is CASSYSGESDTEAFF. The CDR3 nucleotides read TGTGCCAGCAGTTACTCCGGGGAATCGGACACTGAAGCTTTCTTT.

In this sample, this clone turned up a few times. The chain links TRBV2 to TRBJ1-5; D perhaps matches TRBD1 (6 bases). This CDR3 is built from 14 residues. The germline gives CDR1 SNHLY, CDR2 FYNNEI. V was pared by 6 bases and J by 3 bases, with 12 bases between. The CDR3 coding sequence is TGTGCCAGCAGCGGCACAGGGAACAATCAGCCCCAGCATTTT. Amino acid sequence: CASSGTGNNQPQHF.

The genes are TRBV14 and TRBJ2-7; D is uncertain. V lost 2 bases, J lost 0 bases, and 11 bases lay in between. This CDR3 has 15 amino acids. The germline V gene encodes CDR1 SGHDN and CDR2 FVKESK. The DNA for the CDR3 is TGTGCCAGCAGCCAACTGGACGGTAGCTCCTACGAGCAGTACTTC. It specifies CASSQLDGSSYEQYF.

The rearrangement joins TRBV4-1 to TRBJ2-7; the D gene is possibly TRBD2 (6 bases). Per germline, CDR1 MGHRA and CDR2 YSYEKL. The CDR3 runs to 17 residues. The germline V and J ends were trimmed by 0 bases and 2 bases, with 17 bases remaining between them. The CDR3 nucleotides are TGCGCCAGCAGCCAAGATCATACGAGCGGGCACCCCTACGAGCAGTACTTC. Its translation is CASSQDHTSGHPYEQYF.

For the CDR3, the DNA is TGTGCCAGCAGCCAAGATCGTAGTCTAGCGAAGGAGACCCAGTACTTC. Its translation is CASSQDRSLAKETQYF. This chain joins TRBV3-1 (or the pseudogene TRBV3-2) and TRBJ2-5; tentatively, D is TRBD2 (6 bases). This CDR3 is 16 amino acids long. The germline gives CDR1 LGHDT, CDR2 YNNKEL (reference sequence). Deletions cut 0 bases from V and 5 bases from J, with 16 bases between.

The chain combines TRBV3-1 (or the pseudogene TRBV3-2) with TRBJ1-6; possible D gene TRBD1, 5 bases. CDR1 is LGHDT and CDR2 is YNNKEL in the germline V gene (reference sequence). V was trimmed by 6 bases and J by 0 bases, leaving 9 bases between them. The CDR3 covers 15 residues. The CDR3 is CASRSGSSYNSPLHF. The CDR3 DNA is TGTGCCAGCAGGTCAGGGAGCTCCTATAATTCACCCCTCCACTTT.

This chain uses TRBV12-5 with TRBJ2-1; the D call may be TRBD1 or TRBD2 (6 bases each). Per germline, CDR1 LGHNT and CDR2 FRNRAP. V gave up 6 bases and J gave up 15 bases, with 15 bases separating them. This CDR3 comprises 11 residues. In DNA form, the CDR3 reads TGTGCTAGTGGCCGCCGGGGGCCGCTGTTCTTC. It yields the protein CASGRRGPLFF. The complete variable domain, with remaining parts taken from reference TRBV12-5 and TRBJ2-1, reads DARVTQTPRHKVTEMGQEVTMRCQPILGHNTVFWYRQTMMQGLELLAYFRNRAPLDDSGMPKDRFSAEMPDATLATLKIQPSEPRDSAVYFCASGRRGPLFFGPGTRLTVL.

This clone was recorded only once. This chain's CDR3 is CAISGQGNNEQFF. CDR3 coding DNA: TGTGCCATCAGCGGACAGGGCAACAATGAGCAGTTCTTC. This chain links TRBV10-3 with TRBJ2-1; TRBD1 matches at 8 bases. The germline CDR1 and CDR2 sequences are ENHRY and SYGVKD. V dropped 6 bases and J dropped 5; count of bases not matched to a gene: 3. This CDR3 has 13 amino acids.

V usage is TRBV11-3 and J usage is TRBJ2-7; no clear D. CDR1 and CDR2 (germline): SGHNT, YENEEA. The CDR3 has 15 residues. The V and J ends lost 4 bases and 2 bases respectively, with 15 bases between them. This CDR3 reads CASSSHSRAPYEQYF. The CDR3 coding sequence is TGTGCCAGCAGCTCCCACTCCCGGGCCCCCTACGAGCAGTACTTC.

The CDR3 DNA sequence: TGCGCCAGCAGGGCCCCCGGAACCTCTAACTATGGCTACACCTTC. This codes for CASRAPGTSNYGYTF. The chain joins TRBV10-2 to TRBJ1-2; D uncertain. The CDR3 runs to 15 residues. In germline, CDR1 is WSHSY, CDR2 SAAADI. Trimming removed 6 bases from V and 0 bases from J, with 14 bases in between.

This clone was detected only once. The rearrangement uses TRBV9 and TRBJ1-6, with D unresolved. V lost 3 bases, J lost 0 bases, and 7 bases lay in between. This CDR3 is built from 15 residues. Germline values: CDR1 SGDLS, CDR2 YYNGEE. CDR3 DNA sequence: TGTGCCAGCAGCGCCGGGCTCTCCTATAATTCACCCCTCCACTTT. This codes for CASSAGLSYNSPLHF. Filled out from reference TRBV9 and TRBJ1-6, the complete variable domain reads DSGVTQTPKHLITATGQRVTLRCSPRSGDLSVYWYQQSLDQGLQFLIQYYNGEERAKGNILERFSAQQFPDLHSELNLSSLELGDSALYFCASSAGLSYNSPLHFGNGTRLTVT.

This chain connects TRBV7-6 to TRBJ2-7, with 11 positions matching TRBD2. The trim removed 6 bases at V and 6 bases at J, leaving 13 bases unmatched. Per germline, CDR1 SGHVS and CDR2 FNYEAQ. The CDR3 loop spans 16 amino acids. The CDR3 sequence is CASSSLSGTSGFEQYF. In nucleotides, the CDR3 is TGTGCCAGCAGTTCTCTCTCCGGGACTAGCGGCTTCGAGCAGTACTTC.

CDR3 sequence (DNA): TGTGCCAGCAGCCCTGACAGGGGCTACACTGAAGCTTTCTTT. Protein sequence: CASSPDRGYTEAFF. The V call is TRBV7-9, the J call TRBJ1-1; 8 bases line up with TRBD1. CDR3 length: 14 residues. CDR1 and CDR2 (germline): SEHNR, FQNEAQ (reference sequence). With V trimmed by 5 bases and J by 3 bases, 5 bases remained unmatched.

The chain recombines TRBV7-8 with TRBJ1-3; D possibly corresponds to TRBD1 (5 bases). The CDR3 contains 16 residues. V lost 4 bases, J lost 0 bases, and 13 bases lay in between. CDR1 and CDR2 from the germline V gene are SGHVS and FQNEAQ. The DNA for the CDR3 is TGTGCCAGCAGCTACTGGGACCGACGCTCTGGAAACACCATATATTTT. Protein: CASSYWDRRSGNTIYF.